Below are 21 T cell receptor beta chains sequenced from a single sample in a study of blood T cell repertoires in COVID-19. Here immunoSEQ multiplex PCR was the method, and the copy in TCRdb shows in-frame clones only, minus some. The sample has approximately 230,000 clones, 84% seen once; the top ten hold 15% to 20%. Sequencing used peripheral blood. These receptors were taken from a man aged 30-40 years with active or convalescent COVID-19.

This clone was seen a handful of times. The V call is TRBV6-5, the J call TRBJ2-7; D perhaps matches TRBD2 (6 bases). V lost 5 bases and J 6 bases, leaving 20 bases between the germline ends. The CDR3 extends over 15 amino acids. Germline-derived CDR1 and CDR2 are MNHEY and SVGAGI. CDR3 amino acids: CASSPQVGGSSEQYF. For the CDR3, the DNA is TGTGCCAGCAGTCCGCAGGTGGGGGGATCGTCCGAGCAGTACTTC.

The gene calls are TRBV4-2 and TRBJ2-1, with D perhaps matching TRBD1 (5 bases). Deletions cut 8 bases from V and 6 bases from J, with 14 bases between. CDR3 length: 13 amino acids. Germline loops: CDR1 LGHNA, CDR2 YNFKEQ. This CDR3 is CASGQLARNEQFF. The CDR3 nucleotides are TGTGCCAGCGGACAACTGGCTCGCAATGAGCAGTTCTTC.

V and J are TRBV28 and TRBJ1-5, with 9 bases that match TRBD1. The V segment lost 1 base and the J segment 5 bases; nucleotides outside the gene matches: 9. Germline CDR1 and CDR2: MDHEN and SYDVKM. The CDR3 extends over 17 amino acids. This CDR3 reads CASSLSHGQGNHQPQHF. The CDR3, as DNA: TGTGCCAGCAGTTTATCACACGGACAGGGGAACCATCAGCCCCAGCATTTT.

V gene TRBV6-5 combines with J gene TRBJ1-1; D is undetermined. This CDR3 contains 14 residues. Trimming left V 5 bases short and J 3 bases short, with 13 bases between. CDR1 is MNHEY and CDR2 is SVGAGI in the germline V gene. Here the CDR3 DNA reads TGTGCCAGCAGTCGCCCCGACGGGTACACTGAAGCTTTCTTT. This gives the protein CASSRPDGYTEAFF.

The chain uses TRBV28 and TRBJ2-7; TRBD2 aligns across 8 bases. This CDR3 region has 18 residues. V lost 11 bases, J lost 2 bases, and 23 bases stayed unmatched. Germline CDR1 is MDHEN and CDR2 is SYDVKM. The CDR3 DNA follows: TGTGCCGGAGGGCCCCGGGGGGGTCTTCTAGGGGAGGCCTACGAGCAGTACTTC. This translates into CAGGPRGGLLGEAYEQYF.

The chain has TRBV7-9 and TRBJ2-7; 10 positions agree with TRBD1. The V gene end was trimmed by 5 bases and the J gene end by 3 bases; junction bases not matched to a gene: 7. CDR3 length: 15 amino acids. Looked up from germline, CDR1 is SEHNR and CDR2 is FQNEAQ (reference sequence). This chain's CDR3 is CASSRAGTGDYEQYF. The CDR3 DNA reads TGTGCCAGCAGCAGAGCCGGGACAGGGGACTACGAGCAGTACTTC.

The gene calls are TRBV7-6 and TRBJ2-7, with D perhaps TRBD1 (6 bases). Trimming took off 3 bases at V and 3 bases at J, with 15 bases between the two ends. The CDR3 consists of 15 residues. Per germline, CDR1 SGHVS and CDR2 FNYEAQ. DNA of the CDR3: TGTGCCAGCAGCTTGAGTGGGGGCACAAACTACGAGCAGTACTTC. It yields the protein CASSLSGGTNYEQYF.

J is TRBJ1-1 and V is TRBV19; maybe TRBD1 (5 bases). Trimming took off 8 bases at V and 7 bases at J, with 11 bases between the two ends. This CDR3 has 11 residues. The germline V gene encodes CDR1 LNHDA and CDR2 SQIVND (reference sequence). Here the CDR3 reads CASFRGDEAFF. In DNA form, the CDR3 reads TGTGCCAGTTTCCGGGGGGATGAAGCTTTCTTT.

V usage is TRBV24-1 and J usage is TRBJ2-1; unclear D gene. CDR1 is KGHDR and CDR2 is SFDVKD in the germline V gene. This CDR3 has 14 residues. V was clipped by 5 bases and J by 4 bases, with 11 bases between them. The CDR3 spells CATSVGPPYNEQFF. In DNA form, the CDR3 reads TGTGCCACCAGTGTCGGTCCCCCTTACAATGAGCAGTTCTTC.

The genes are TRBV7-9 and TRBJ2-7, with D possibly matching TRBD1 (6 bases). V lost 4 bases and J lost 0, with 13 bases in between. From germline, CDR1 is SEHNR and CDR2 FQNEAQ (reference sequence). This CDR3 comprises 15 residues. CDR3 in DNA: TGTGCCAGCAGCTCCGGACAGAGCAGCTCCTACGAGCAGTACTTC. Protein: CASSSGQSSSYEQYF.

The CDR3 bases are TGTGCCAGCAGCACAACCTCACGCGATACGCAGTATTTT. Its protein is CASSTTSRDTQYF. This chain connects TRBV28 to TRBJ2-3, with D hard to call. CDR3 size: 13 residues. V lost 6 bases and J 6 bases, leaving 13 bases between the germline ends. Germline assignment: CDR1 MDHEN and CDR2 SYDVKM.

About this clone: One junction end disagrees with the germline gene, perhaps due to a read error. This chain links TRBV19 with TRBJ1-6, with D uncertain. The CDR3 consists of 14 residues. Germline V gene data show CDR1 as LNHDA and CDR2 as SQIVND (reference sequence). As DNA, the CDR3 is TGTGCCAGCAGTAGCACTGCCAATAATTCACCCCTCCACTTT. Encoded protein: CASSSTANNSPLHF.

This chain uses TRBV2 with TRBJ2-7; TRBD1 matches at 7 bases. The V segment lost 0 bases and the J segment 2 bases; nucleotides outside the gene matches: 7. CDR1 and CDR2 from the germline V gene are SNHLY and FYNNEI. The CDR3 is made up of 16 amino acids. CDR3 coding DNA: TGTGCCAGCAGTGAAGCTTCCGGGACAGCTACCTACGAGCAGTACTTC. It is translated as CASSEASGTATYEQYF.

This clone was found once. The gene calls are TRBV19 and TRBJ1-4; the D gene is possibly TRBD1 (5 bases). This CDR3 has 14 residues. Trimming left V 7 bases short and J 8 bases short, with 17 bases between. Germline V gene sequence: CDR1 LNHDA, CDR2 SQIVND (reference sequence). The CDR3 spells CASTRDSPGEKLFF. The CDR3, as DNA: TGTGCCAGTACCCGGGACTCTCCGGGGGAAAAACTGTTTTTT. Combining the CDR3 with reference TRBV19 and TRBJ1-4 gives the whole variable domain DGGITQSPKYLFRKEGQNVTLSCEQNLNHDAMYWYRQDPGQGLRLIYYSQIVNDFQKGDIAEGYSVSREKKESFPLTVTSAQKNPTAFYLCASTRDSPGEKLFFGSGTQLSVL.

This chain connects TRBV30 to TRBJ2-3, with TRBD2 as a possible D gene (5 bases). V was pared by 1 base and J by 7 bases, with 6 bases between. Germline CDR1 GTSNPN, CDR2 SVGIG (reference sequence). There are 11 residues in the CDR3. This CDR3 reads CAWSGENTQYF. CDR3 nucleotides: TGTGCCTGGAGTGGGGAGAATACGCAGTATTTT. The complete variable domain, with remaining parts taken from reference TRBV30 and TRBJ2-3, reads SQTIHQWPATLVQPVGSPLSLECTVEGTSNPNLYWYRQAAGRGLQLLFYSVGIGQISSEVPQNLSASRPQDRQFILSSKKLLLSDSGFYLCAWSGENTQYFGPGTRLTVL.

V usage is TRBV5-1 and J usage is TRBJ1-1; 11 positions agree with TRBD1. J lost 6 bases, V lost 4 bases, and 8 bases had no gene match. The CDR3 is 15 amino acids. Germline CDR1 reads SGHRS; CDR2 reads YFSETQ. In DNA, the CDR3 is TGCGCCAGCAGCAGTGAAGGGGGACAGGGGGCTGAAGCTTTCTTT. This encodes CASSSEGGQGAEAFF.

The gene calls are TRBV4-1 and TRBJ2-6; D might be TRBD1 (6 bases). V was cut by 4 bases and J by 1 base, with 8 bases left in between. Germline CDR1 is MGHRA and CDR2 is YSYEKL. The CDR3 runs 15 residues. CDR3 loop: CASSPRGSGANVLTF. Here the CDR3 DNA reads TGCGCCAGCAGCCCCAGGGGTTCTGGGGCCAACGTCCTGACTTTC.

The chain joins TRBV7-9 to TRBJ2-3, with 10 nucleotides matching TRBD2. V shed 4 bases, J shed 0 bases, and the junction held 10 bases outside the gene matches. Looked up from germline, CDR1 is SEHNR and CDR2 is FQNEAQ (reference sequence). The CDR3 is 18 residues long. In DNA, the CDR3 is TGTGCCAGCAGCTCCCAGACTAGCGGGTTAACTAGCACAGATACGCAGTATTTT. The encoded protein is CASSSQTSGLTSTDTQYF.

V is TRBV7-2 and J is TRBJ1-6; TRBD1 matches 11 bases. The J segment lost 6 bases and the V segment lost 4 bases, leaving 5 bases of the junction unmatched. The germline V gene encodes CDR1 SGHTA and CDR2 FQGNSA. The CDR3 consists of 16 residues. CDR3 nucleotides: TGTGCCAGCAGCTCAGGGACAGGGGGATTTAATTCACCCCTCCACTTT. It translates to CASSSGTGGFNSPLHF.

This clone was observed a handful of times. The chain combines TRBV28 with TRBJ1-6, with TRBD1 as a possible D gene (6 bases). V was shortened by 3 bases and J by 0 bases, with 6 bases between the two germline ends. CDR1 and CDR2 (germline): MDHEN, SYDVKM. CDR3 length: 15 residues. CDR3 sequence: CASSLDSSYNSPLHF. CDR3 DNA sequence: TGTGCCAGCAGTTTGGACAGCTCCTATAATTCACCCCTCCACTTT.

This chain connects TRBV29-1 to TRBJ2-7; 11 positions agree with TRBD2. V dropped 4 bases and J dropped 2; count of bases not matched to a gene: 7. Germline V gene data show CDR1 as SQVTM and CDR2 as ANQGSEA. CDR3 length: 15 residues. The CDR3 protein is CSVGGASGGTYEQYF. The CDR3 region has the DNA TGCAGCGTTGGTGGGGCTAGCGGGGGGACCTACGAGCAGTACTTC.